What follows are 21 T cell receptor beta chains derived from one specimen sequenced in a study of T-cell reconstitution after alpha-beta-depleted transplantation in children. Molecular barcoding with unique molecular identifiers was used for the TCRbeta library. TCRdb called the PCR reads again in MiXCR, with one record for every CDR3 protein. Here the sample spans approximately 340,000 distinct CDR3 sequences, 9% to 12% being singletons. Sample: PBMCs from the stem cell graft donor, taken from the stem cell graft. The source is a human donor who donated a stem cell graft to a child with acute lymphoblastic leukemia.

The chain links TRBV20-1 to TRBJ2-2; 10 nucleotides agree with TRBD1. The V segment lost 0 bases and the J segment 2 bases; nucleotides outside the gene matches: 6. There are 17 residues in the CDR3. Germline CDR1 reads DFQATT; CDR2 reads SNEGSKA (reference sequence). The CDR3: CSARDWGTGVNTGELFF. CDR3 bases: TGCAGTGCTAGAGATTGGGGGACAGGGGTTAACACCGGGGAGCTGTTTTTT.

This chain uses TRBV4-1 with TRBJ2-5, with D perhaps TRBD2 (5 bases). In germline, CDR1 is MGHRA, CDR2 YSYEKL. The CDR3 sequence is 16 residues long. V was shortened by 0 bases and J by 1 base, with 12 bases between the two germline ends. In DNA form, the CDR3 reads TGCGCCAGCAGCCAAGATAGGTCTACTAGCCAAGAGACCCAGTACTTC. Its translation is CASSQDRSTSQETQYF.

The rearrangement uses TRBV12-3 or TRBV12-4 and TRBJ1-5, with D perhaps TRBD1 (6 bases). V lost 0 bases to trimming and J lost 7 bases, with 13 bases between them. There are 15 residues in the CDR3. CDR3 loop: CASSLAMGADQPQHF. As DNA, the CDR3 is TGTGCCAGCAGTTTAGCCATGGGGGCGGACCAGCCCCAGCATTTT.

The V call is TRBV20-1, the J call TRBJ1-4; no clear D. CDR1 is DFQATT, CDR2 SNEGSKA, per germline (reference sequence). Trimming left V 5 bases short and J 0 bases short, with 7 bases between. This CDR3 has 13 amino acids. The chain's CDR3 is CSASTPTNEKLFF. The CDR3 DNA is TGCAGTGCTTCGACTCCAACTAATGAAAAACTGTTTTTT.

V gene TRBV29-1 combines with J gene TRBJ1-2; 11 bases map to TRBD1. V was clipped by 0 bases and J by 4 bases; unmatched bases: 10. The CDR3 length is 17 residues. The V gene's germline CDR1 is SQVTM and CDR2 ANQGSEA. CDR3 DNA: TGCAGCGTTGAAGACCGGACCGGGACAGGGGGAGCCTATGGCTACACCTTC. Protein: CSVEDRTGTGGAYGYTF.

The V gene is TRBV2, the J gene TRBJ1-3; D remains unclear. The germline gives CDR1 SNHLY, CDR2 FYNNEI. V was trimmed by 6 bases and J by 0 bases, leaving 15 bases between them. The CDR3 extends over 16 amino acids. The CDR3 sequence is CASRRRPARSGNTIYF. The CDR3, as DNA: TGTGCCAGCAGAAGACGACCCGCTCGCTCTGGAAACACCATATATTTT.

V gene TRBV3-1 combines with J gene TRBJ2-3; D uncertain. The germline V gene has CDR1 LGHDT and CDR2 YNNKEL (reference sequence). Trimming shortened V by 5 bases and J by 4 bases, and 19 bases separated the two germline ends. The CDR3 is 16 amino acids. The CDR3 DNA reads TGTGCCAGCAGCTCTCCCAGAATGGGATCGGCAGATACGCAGTATTTT. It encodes CASSSPRMGSADTQYF.

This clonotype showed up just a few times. CDR3 region: CASSFVGVGEQYF. The CDR3 nucleotides read TGTGCCAGCAGTTTTGTGGGAGTAGGCGAGCAGTACTTC. This chain links TRBV27 with TRBJ2-7; tentative D call: TRBD2 (5 bases). The CDR3 length is 13 residues. Germline V gene sequence: CDR1 MNHEY, CDR2 SMNVEV (reference sequence). The V gene lost 3 bases and the J gene lost 6 bases, with 12 bases spanning the gap.

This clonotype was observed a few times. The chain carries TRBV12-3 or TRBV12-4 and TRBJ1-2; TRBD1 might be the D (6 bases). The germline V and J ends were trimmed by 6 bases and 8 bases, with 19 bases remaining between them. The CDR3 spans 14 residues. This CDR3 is CASRRTELDGGYTF. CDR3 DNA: TGTGCCAGCAGGCGGACAGAGCTAGATGGCGGCTACACCTTC.

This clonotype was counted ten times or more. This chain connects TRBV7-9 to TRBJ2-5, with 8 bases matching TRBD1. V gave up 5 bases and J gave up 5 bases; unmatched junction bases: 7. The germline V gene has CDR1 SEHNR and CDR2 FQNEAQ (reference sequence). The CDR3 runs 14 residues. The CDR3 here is CASSRWTGSETQYF. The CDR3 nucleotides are TGTGCCAGCAGCCGGTGGACAGGGAGTGAGACCCAGTACTTC.

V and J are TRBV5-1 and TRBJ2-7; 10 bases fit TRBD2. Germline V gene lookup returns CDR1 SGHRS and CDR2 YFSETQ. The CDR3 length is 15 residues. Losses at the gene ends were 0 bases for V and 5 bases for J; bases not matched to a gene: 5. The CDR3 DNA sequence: TGCGCCAGCAGCTTGGGCGGACTAGCGGTAGACGAGCAGTACTTC. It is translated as CASSLGGLAVDEQYF.

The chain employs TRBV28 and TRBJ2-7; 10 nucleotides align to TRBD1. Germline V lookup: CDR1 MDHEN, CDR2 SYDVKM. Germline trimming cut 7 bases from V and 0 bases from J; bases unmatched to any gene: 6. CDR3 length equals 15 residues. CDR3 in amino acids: CASTIGTGVSYEQYF. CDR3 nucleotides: TGTGCCAGCACGATCGGGACAGGGGTCTCCTACGAGCAGTACTTC.

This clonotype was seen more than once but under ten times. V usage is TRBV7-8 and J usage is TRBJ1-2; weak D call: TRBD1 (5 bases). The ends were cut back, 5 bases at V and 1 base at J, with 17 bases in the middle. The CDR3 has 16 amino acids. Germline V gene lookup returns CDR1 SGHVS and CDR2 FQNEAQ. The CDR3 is CASSPYRAGLNYGYTF. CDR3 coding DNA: TGTGCCAGCAGCCCATATAGGGCAGGGCTTAACTATGGCTACACCTTC.

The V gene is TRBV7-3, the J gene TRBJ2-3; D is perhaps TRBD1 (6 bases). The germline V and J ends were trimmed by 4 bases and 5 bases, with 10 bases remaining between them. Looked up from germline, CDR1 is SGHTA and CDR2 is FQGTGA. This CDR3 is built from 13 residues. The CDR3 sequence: CASSSPGEDTQYF. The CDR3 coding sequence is TGTGCCAGCAGCTCCCCAGGGGAAGATACGCAGTATTTT.

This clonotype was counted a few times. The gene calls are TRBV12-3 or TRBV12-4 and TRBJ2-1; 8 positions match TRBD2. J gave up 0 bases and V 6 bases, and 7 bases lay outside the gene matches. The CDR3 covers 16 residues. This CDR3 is CASRQLLAGSYNEQFF. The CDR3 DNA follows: TGTGCCAGCAGACAACTTCTAGCGGGCTCCTACAATGAGCAGTTCTTC.

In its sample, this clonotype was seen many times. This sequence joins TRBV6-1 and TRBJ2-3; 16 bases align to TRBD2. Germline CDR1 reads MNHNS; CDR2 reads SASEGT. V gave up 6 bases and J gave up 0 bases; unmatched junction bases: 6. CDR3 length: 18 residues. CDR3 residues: CASSPGLAGGISTDTQYF. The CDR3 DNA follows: TGTGCCAGCAGCCCGGGACTAGCGGGAGGGATTAGCACAGATACGCAGTATTTT.

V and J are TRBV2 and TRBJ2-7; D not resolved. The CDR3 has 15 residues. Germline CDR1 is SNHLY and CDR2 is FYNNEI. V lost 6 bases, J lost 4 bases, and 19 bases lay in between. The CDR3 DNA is TGTGCCAGCAGGCGTGGCTGGGATATCGGATACGAGCAGTACTTC. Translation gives CASRRGWDIGYEQYF.

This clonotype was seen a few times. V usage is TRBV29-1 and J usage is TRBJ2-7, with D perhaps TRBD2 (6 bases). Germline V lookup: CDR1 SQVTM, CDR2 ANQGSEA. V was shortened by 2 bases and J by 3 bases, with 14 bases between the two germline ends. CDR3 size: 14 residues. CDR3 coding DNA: TGCAGCGTTGAATTCGGGACTCCAAACTACGAGCAGTACTTC. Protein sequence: CSVEFGTPNYEQYF.

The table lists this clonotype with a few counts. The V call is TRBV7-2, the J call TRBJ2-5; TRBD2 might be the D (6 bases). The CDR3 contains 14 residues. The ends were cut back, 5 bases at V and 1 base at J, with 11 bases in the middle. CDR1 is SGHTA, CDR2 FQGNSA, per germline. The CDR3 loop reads CASSPRDFQETQYF. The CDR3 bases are TGTGCCAGCAGCCCCCGGGACTTCCAAGAGACCCAGTACTTC.

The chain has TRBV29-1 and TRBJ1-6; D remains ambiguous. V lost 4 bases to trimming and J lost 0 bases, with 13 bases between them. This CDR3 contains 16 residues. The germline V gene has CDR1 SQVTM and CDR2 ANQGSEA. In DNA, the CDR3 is TGCAGCGTTGGATCCGGGAGCCTCTCCTATAATTCACCCCTCCACTTT. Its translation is CSVGSGSLSYNSPLHF.

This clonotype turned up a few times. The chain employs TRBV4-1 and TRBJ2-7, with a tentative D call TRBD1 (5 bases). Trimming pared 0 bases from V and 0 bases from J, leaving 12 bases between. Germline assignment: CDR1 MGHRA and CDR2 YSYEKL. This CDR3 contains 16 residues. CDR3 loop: CASSQEPGDSSYEQYF. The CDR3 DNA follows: TGCGCCAGCAGCCAAGAACCCGGTGACAGCTCCTACGAGCAGTACTTC.